The 22 T cell receptor beta chains in this list originate from one sample, sequenced in a study of T cells after yellow fever vaccination. MiXCR was run by TCRdb on the 5' RACE reads, yielding one entry per CDR3 protein. The sample lists under 600,000 distinct CDR3 sequences; 13% were seen once. Sample: PBMCs, taken on the day of the yellow fever booster vaccination. The receptors were sampled from a man aged 25-40 years who received the YFV17D yellow fever vaccine.

This clonotype was observed a handful of times. The J gene is TRBJ1-5, the V gene TRBV20-1; 9 nucleotides match TRBD1. V was pared by 3 bases and J by 2 bases, with 2 bases of the junction left unmatched. The CDR3 runs 14 residues. Per germline, CDR1 DFQATT and CDR2 SNEGSKA (reference sequence). Here the CDR3 DNA reads TGCAGTGCTAGTCGGACAGGGGGCAATCAGCCCCAGCATTTT. Translation: CSASRTGGNQPQHF.

The chain couples TRBV25-1 to TRBJ2-3; 10 bases agree with TRBD2. The CDR3 runs to 18 residues. V shed 8 bases, J shed 4 bases, and the junction held 18 bases outside the gene matches. Germline V CDR1 and CDR2: MGHDK, SYGVNS. CDR3 nucleotide sequence: TGTGCCAGCCTTCCTAGGACTAGCGGCGGGGGGATGGCAGATACGCAGTATTTT. This sequence encodes CASLPRTSGGGMADTQYF. The full variable domain, with the rest looked up from reference TRBV25-1 and TRBJ2-3, is EADIYQTPRYLVIGTGKKITLECSQTMGHDKMYWYQQDPGMELHLIHYSYGVNSTEKGDLSSESTVSRIRTEHFPLTLESARPSHTSQYLCASLPRTSGGGMADTQYFGPGTRLTVL.

This chain uses TRBV5-1 with TRBJ1-4; 7 bases are shared with TRBD1. Trimming cost V 2 bases and J 8 bases; bases outside gene matches: 12. Germline CDR1 is SGHRS and CDR2 is YFSETQ. The CDR3 length is 16 residues. CDR3 in amino acids: CASSFQGGTAAEKLFF. CDR3 DNA sequence: TGCGCCAGCAGCTTTCAGGGCGGGACAGCGGCGGAAAAACTGTTTTTT.

The rearrangement links TRBV14 to TRBJ2-7; 10 bases map to TRBD2. V shed 1 base, J shed 0 bases, and the junction held 6 bases outside the gene matches. In germline, CDR1 is SGHDN, CDR2 FVKESK. The CDR3 length is 17 residues. CDR3 region: CASSQGTSGGLSYEQYF. In DNA form, the CDR3 reads TGTGCCAGCAGCCAAGGGACTAGCGGAGGACTCTCCTACGAGCAGTACTTC.

V usage is TRBV29-1 and J usage is TRBJ2-1; 9 bases map to TRBD1. Trimming took 6 bases from V and 9 from J; bases not matched to a gene: 12. The length of the CDR3 is 14 residues. Germline CDR1 SQVTM, CDR2 ANQGSEA. The CDR3 loop reads CSVRDRVISGEQFF. CDR3 DNA: TGCAGCGTGCGGGACAGGGTAATTAGTGGTGAGCAGTTCTTC.

J is TRBJ2-1 and V is TRBV7-2; 7 bases align to TRBD1. The germline gives CDR1 SGHTA, CDR2 FQGNSA. V lost 1 base and J lost 4; bases outside the gene matches: 10. The CDR3 consists of 17 residues. The CDR3 loop is CASSLGYGQEEYNEQFF. The CDR3 DNA reads TGTGCCAGCAGCTTAGGGTACGGACAGGAAGAGTACAATGAGCAGTTCTTC.

This clonotype showed up just a few times. CDR3 sequence reads: CAIRTSGTYEQYF. The CDR3 bases are TGTGCCATCCGTACTAGCGGGACCTACGAGCAGTACTTC. This chain joins TRBV28 and TRBJ2-7; TRBD2 aligns across 10 bases. Germline loops: CDR1 MDHEN, CDR2 SYDVKM. CDR3 length: 13 amino acids. V lost 10 bases to trimming and J lost 2 bases; unmatched junction nucleotides: 5.

The gene calls are TRBV12-3 or TRBV12-4 and TRBJ2-6; the match to TRBD2 covers 12 bases. V was pared by 1 base and J by 3 bases, with 7 bases of the junction left unmatched. The CDR3 has 19 residues. The CDR3 protein is CASSLVPSGRAYGANVLTF. The CDR3 DNA is TGTGCCAGCAGTTTAGTTCCTAGCGGGAGGGCATATGGGGCCAACGTCCTGACTTTC.

This clonotype has more than one count but fewer than ten. CDR3 sequence (DNA): TGTGCCAGCGAACAGGGGGCCGCAGCGGAGACCCAGTACTTC. It is translated as CASEQGAAAETQYF. The V gene is TRBV2, the J gene TRBJ2-5; 9 bases map to TRBD1. V lost 8 bases to trimming and J lost 5 bases; unmatched junction nucleotides: 9. The CDR3 has 14 residues. The germline gives CDR1 SNHLY, CDR2 FYNNEI.

This clonotype came up a few times. The CDR3 DNA sequence: TGTGCCAGCAGCACGTGGAGCACAGATACGCAGTATTTT. Residues: CASSTWSTDTQYF. The chain couples TRBV7-9 to TRBJ2-3, with D hard to call. Germline V gene data show CDR1 as SEHNR and CDR2 as FQNEAQ (reference sequence). The length of the CDR3 is 13 residues. V lost 5 bases and J 0 bases, leaving 6 bases between the germline ends.

The CDR3 loop reads CASSTELAHGTHEQFF. The CDR3 DNA follows: TGTGCCAGCAGCACCGAACTAGCACATGGGACGCATGAGCAGTTCTTC. This chain uses TRBV7-2 with TRBJ2-1, with TRBD2 as a possible D gene (6 bases). The CDR3 has 16 amino acids. The ends were cut back, 5 bases at V and 8 bases at J, with 22 bases in the middle. The germline gives CDR1 SGHTA, CDR2 FQGNSA.

The V and J genes are TRBV20-1 and TRBJ1-4; TRBD1 matches at 11 bases. This CDR3 region has 14 residues. The V and J ends lost 6 bases and 7 bases, in that order; junction bases with no gene match: 7. CDR1 is DFQATT and CDR2 is SNEGSKA in the germline V gene (reference sequence). CDR3 in DNA: TGCAGTGCGAGGACAGGGGGCGGAAGTGAAAAACTGTTTTTT. It yields the protein CSARTGGGSEKLFF.

The gene calls are TRBV4-1 and TRBJ2-1; 11 positions match TRBD2. V lost 2 bases, J lost 4 bases, and 22 bases stayed unmatched. Germline assignment: CDR1 MGHRA and CDR2 YSYEKL. This CDR3 spans 22 amino acids. CDR3 in DNA: TGCGCCAGCAGCCAATGGACAGGTGCTAATTCATCGACTAGCGGGACGTACAATGAGCAGTTCTTC. Translation gives CASSQWTGANSSTSGTYNEQFF.

The chain couples TRBV7-2 to TRBJ1-1, with D possibly matching TRBD1 (6 bases). Germline CDR1 is SGHTA and CDR2 is FQGNSA. This CDR3 has 15 residues. The V end lost 5 bases, the J end lost 0 bases, and 13 bases lay between the germline ends. The CDR3 DNA is TGTGCCAGCAGCACCAGACAGGCGGTGAACACTGAAGCTTTCTTT. The encoded protein is CASSTRQAVNTEAFF. The whole variable domain, remainder taken from reference TRBV7-2 and TRBJ1-1, is GAGVSQSPSNKVTEKGKDVELRCDPISGHTALYWYRQSLGQGLEFLIYFQGNSAPDKSGLPSDRFSAERTGGSVSTLTIQRTQQEDSAVYLCASSTRQAVNTEAFFGQGTRLTVV.

A few counts support this clonotype. The V call is TRBV11-2, the J call TRBJ2-4, with D tentatively TRBD1 (5 bases). Germline V CDR1 and CDR2: SGHAT, FQNNGV. The CDR3 consists of 16 residues. Trimming removed 1 base from V and 2 bases from J, with 12 bases in between. CDR3 sequence reads: CASSLGHAGTKNIQYF. The CDR3 bases are TGTGCCAGCAGCTTAGGCCACGCAGGGACCAAAAACATTCAGTACTTC.

V usage is TRBV7-2 and J usage is TRBJ2-7; weak D call: TRBD1 (5 bases). The ends were cut back, 4 bases at V and 6 bases at J, with 16 bases in the middle. The germline V gene has CDR1 SGHTA and CDR2 FQGNSA. The CDR3 consists of 14 residues. CDR3 in DNA: TGTGCCAGCAGCTCCGGGCAGGGTTCCCTCGAGCAGTACTTC. Protein sequence: CASSSGQGSLEQYF.

Ten or more counts support this clonotype. This chain joins TRBV5-1 and TRBJ1-2; tentatively, D is TRBD1 (5 bases). V lost 4 bases, J lost 0 bases, and 10 bases lay in between. Per germline, CDR1 SGHRS and CDR2 YFSETQ. CDR3 length: 14 residues. For the CDR3, the DNA is TGCGCCAGCAGCCCGGGGGGGACTAACTATGGCTACACCTTC. Translated: CASSPGGTNYGYTF.

The table lists this clonotype with a few counts. Germline is not matched at one junction end, which may reflect a read error. The rearrangement joins TRBV5-1 to TRBJ2-2, with 8 bases matching TRBD1. The CDR3 has 16 residues. Germline lookup yields CDR1 SGHRS and CDR2 YFSETQ. The CDR3 bases are TGCGCCAGCAGCCCCTTCCAGGGGGCAGGCACCGGGGAGTTGTTTTTT. Translated: CASSPFQGAGTGELFF.

This clonotype has more than one count but fewer than ten. This chain joins TRBV24-1 and TRBJ2-5, with TRBD1 matching over 10 bases. The trim removed 2 bases at V and 5 bases at J, leaving 7 bases unmatched. The CDR3 has 16 amino acids. Germline V CDR1 and CDR2: KGHDR, SFDVKD. The DNA for the CDR3 is TGTGCCACCAGTGATTCTTCCGGGACAGGGGTCGAGACCCAGTACTTC. This translates into CATSDSSGTGVETQYF.

The table lists this clonotype with many counts. The rearrangement links TRBV12-3 or TRBV12-4 to TRBJ2-7; TRBD2 matches 10 bases. There are 16 residues in the CDR3. V lost 6 bases to trimming and J lost 2 bases; unmatched junction nucleotides: 10. CDR3 bases: TGTGCCAGCAGCCCTGGGGTAGCGGGAGGCACCTACGAGCAGTACTTC. This gives the protein CASSPGVAGGTYEQYF.

The V gene is TRBV23-1, the J gene TRBJ2-1; D possibly uses TRBD1 or TRBD2 (5 bases each). TRBV23-1 falls under the ORF class, with uncertain function. V lost 0 bases and J lost 9, with 18 bases in between. The CDR3 loop spans 16 amino acids. The CDR3: CASSQSGTAPMVEQFF. The CDR3 nucleotides read TGCGCCAGCAGTCAATCGGGGACCGCTCCCATGGTTGAGCAGTTCTTC.

This clonotype was recorded a few times. The chain has TRBV9 and TRBJ2-3, with D perhaps TRBD2 (5 bases). This CDR3 comprises 16 residues. Germline V gene sequence: CDR1 SGDLS, CDR2 YYNGEE. V was trimmed by 4 bases and J by 1 base, leaving 16 bases between them. This chain's CDR3 is CASSSTGRAGTDTQYF. Here the CDR3 DNA reads TGTGCCAGCAGCTCCACCGGGCGGGCGGGCACAGATACGCAGTATTTT.